The T cell receptor beta chain described here comes from a study of cytomegalovirus exposure and HLA in healthy donors. Study-level points and caveats: The productive fraction for most TCR beta V segments was about 87% or about 30% in an earlier analysis.

60 Vbeta and 13 Jbeta primers were used in PCR. Generated by immunoSEQ multiplex PCR, the TCRdb table keeps only in-frame clones and is missing some. The sample carries some 14,000 clones, around 60% recorded once. This clone was counted only a few times. Its antigen is unknown. This TCR was sampled from a woman between 45 and 60 years old in good health and CMV-seropositive. Sequenced input: PBMCs.

The DNA of the CDR3 is TGTGCCAGCAGCCCCGGACAGGGACCGCAGTATTTT. This codes for CASSPGQGPQYF. V is TRBV11-1 and J is TRBJ2-3; 8 bases match TRBD1. V lost 5 bases to trimming and J lost 10 bases; unmatched junction nucleotides: 5. The CDR3 is 12 amino acids. Germline-derived CDR1 and CDR2 are SGHAT and FQDESV (reference sequence).